This record covers a single T cell receptor (beta chain). Treatment given: 15 to 20 received Ad26.COV2.S at low or high dose, single or two shots; 5 received placebo; per-sample allocation not given. Vaccine and placebo recipients were sampled on day 63 after the first injection. This sample is drawn from a study of Ad26.COV2.S vaccination and SARS-CoV-2 variants. Study summary: Donor got 5x10^10 or 1x10^11 viral particles of Ad26.COV2.S.

CDR1 LNHNV and CDR2 YYDKDF come from the germline V gene (reference sequence). The CDR3 length is 13 residues. The V end lost 0 bases, the J end lost 7 bases, and 9 bases lay between the germline ends. Repertoires were generated with immunoSEQ multiplex PCR, while TCRdb's copy carries only in-frame clones and drops some. Of some 420,000 clones in the sample, 88% were seen once. The sequence derives from a person aged 18 to 59 who received the Ad26.COV2.S COVID-19 vaccine or a placebo. The material was peripheral blood, obtained in a trial of Ad26.COV2.S vaccine versus placebo. This chain joins TRBV15 and TRBJ1-2, with D hard to call. CDR3 in DNA: TGTGCCACCAGCAGAGATCATTCGGGTGGCTACACCTTC. Residues: CATSRDHSGGYTF.